These 28 T cell receptor beta chains were all obtained from the same sample, sequenced in a study of shared clonotypes between healthy human individuals. Profiled with immunoSEQ multiplex PCR; TCRdb holds only in-frame clones, not every one. The table has 2.3 million or so clones, approximately 93% seen once. Sequenced sample: naive CD4+ T cells from PBMCs. Subset described: CD45RA+ positively selected. The receptors shown here come from a man aged 18 to 29 in good health. Some clones in this sample may be carry-over from other donors' samples.

The gene calls are TRBV7-9 and TRBJ1-1; D is possibly TRBD1 (5 bases). The V end was cut by 3 bases, the J end by 5 bases, with 19 bases between. Germline CDR1 is SEHNR and CDR2 is FQNEAQ (reference sequence). The CDR3 sequence is 16 residues long. CDR3 nucleotides: TGTGCCAGCAGCTTCTACAGGAGTGGGAGGGGAACTGAAGCTTTCTTT. Protein sequence: CASSFYRSGRGTEAFF.

The chain couples TRBV6-1 to TRBJ1-1; unclear D gene. The V gene's germline CDR1 is MNHNS and CDR2 SASEGT. The V gene lost 1 base and the J gene lost 5 bases, with 8 bases spanning the gap. This CDR3 is built from 13 residues. CDR3 DNA: TGTGCCAGCAGTGAAGTTCCTGGGACTGAAGCTTTCTTT. As protein: CASSEVPGTEAFF.

The chain uses TRBV7-9 and TRBJ2-1; D is possibly TRBD2 (5 bases). The CDR3 is 15 residues long. CDR1 is SEHNR, CDR2 FQNEAQ, per germline (reference sequence). V was shortened by 1 base and J by 9 bases, with 16 bases between the two germline ends. CDR3 loop: CASSLGTGKAGEQFF. As DNA, the CDR3 is TGTGCCAGCAGCTTAGGGACCGGGAAGGCGGGTGAGCAGTTCTTC.

The rearrangement uses TRBV28 and TRBJ2-7, with 7 bases aligning to TRBD2. V lost 5 bases, J lost 3 bases, and 4 bases stayed unmatched. Germline assignment: CDR1 MDHEN and CDR2 SYDVKM. The CDR3 is 13 amino acids. CDR3 DNA: TGTGCCAGCAGTGGGGGGGGGTTCTACGAGCAGTACTTC. Protein: CASSGGGFYEQYF. Filled out from reference TRBV28 and TRBJ2-7, the complete variable domain reads DVKVTQSSRYLVKRTGEKVFLECVQDMDHENMFWYRQDPGLGLRLIYFSYDVKMKEKGDIPEGYSVSREKKERFSLILESASTNQTSMYLCASSGGGFYEQYFGPGTRLTVT.

This sequence joins TRBV7-3 and TRBJ2-1; D gene unclear. The CDR3 is 14 amino acids. Trimming cost V 3 bases and J 8 bases, with 14 bases left between them. Germline V gene lookup returns CDR1 SGHTA and CDR2 FQGTGA. The CDR3 loop reads CASSLMSADDEQFF. The CDR3 nucleotides read TGTGCCAGCAGCTTGATGAGCGCGGACGATGAGCAGTTCTTC.

V and J are TRBV28 and TRBJ2-7, with TRBD1 matching 8 bases. Germline loops: CDR1 MDHEN, CDR2 SYDVKM. With 6 bases clipped from V and 5 bases from J, the junction kept 12 bases outside the gene matches. This CDR3 is built from 15 residues. CDR3 DNA: TGTGCCAGCAGCGGAGCGGACAGGGTTCTCCACGAGCAGTACTTC. Protein product: CASSGADRVLHEQYF. Full variable domain (remainder filled in from reference TRBV28 and TRBJ2-7): DVKVTQSSRYLVKRTGEKVFLECVQDMDHENMFWYRQDPGLGLRLIYFSYDVKMKEKGDIPEGYSVSREKKERFSLILESASTNQTSMYLCASSGADRVLHEQYFGPGTRLTVT.

CDR3 residues: CASIEGSGSPPGETQYF. The CDR3 nucleotides read TGTGCCAGCATTGAGGGAAGCGGGAGCCCCCCAGGGGAGACCCAGTACTTC. This chain links TRBV28 with TRBJ2-5, with TRBD2 identical over 8 bases. The germline V gene encodes CDR1 MDHEN and CDR2 SYDVKM. This CDR3 region has 17 residues. Trimming at V came to 7 bases and at J to 5 bases, leaving 18 bases not matched to a gene.

This clone was observed once. The V call is TRBV9, the J call TRBJ2-7, with D unresolved. The CDR3 is made up of 12 amino acids. Germline CDR1 is SGDLS and CDR2 is YYNGEE. Trimming shortened V by 4 bases and J by 3 bases, and 8 bases separated the two germline ends. The CDR3 loop reads CASSPPYYEQYF. In DNA form, the CDR3 reads TGTGCCAGCAGCCCACCATACTACGAGCAGTACTTC.

The chain carries TRBV14 and TRBJ2-7; 9 bases line up with TRBD1. The germline V gene has CDR1 SGHDN and CDR2 FVKESK. V lost 0 bases to trimming and J lost 4 bases; unmatched junction nucleotides: 7. The CDR3 is 16 amino acids. CDR3 in DNA: TGTGCCAGCAGCCAAGAATGGGGACAGGGCAGTTACGAGCAGTACTTC. This translates into CASSQEWGQGSYEQYF.

The rearrangement links TRBV19 to TRBJ2-5; D perhaps matches TRBD2 (6 bases). CDR1 is LNHDA and CDR2 is SQIVND in the germline V gene (reference sequence). The CDR3 is 10 residues long. CDR3 protein: CGRANETQYF. CDR3 in DNA: TGTGGGAGGGCCAATGAGACCCAGTACTTC.

This clone is a singleton in its sample. In the same sample, other DNA sequences code for this CDR3. V gene TRBV9 combines with J gene TRBJ2-3; no reliable D call. Trimming removed 0 bases at V and 2 bases at J, with 4 bases between. CDR3 length: 13 residues. CDR1 is SGDLS and CDR2 is YYNGEE in the germline V gene. The CDR3: CASSVGTTDTQYF. CDR3 nucleotides: TGTGCCAGCAGCGTAGGTACCACAGATACGCAGTATTTT.

The chain is built from TRBV5-1 and TRBJ1-3, with D maybe TRBD1 (5 bases). With 4 bases removed from V and 4 bases from J, the gap between germline ends came to 15 bases. Germline V CDR1 and CDR2: SGHRS, YFSETQ. CDR3 size: 15 residues. The CDR3 spells CASSLPGDSGNTIYF. As DNA, the CDR3 is TGCGCCAGCAGCCTGCCGGGGGATTCAGGAAACACCATATATTTT.

A remark on this clone: Other nucleotide sequences from this sample produce the same CDR3. The chain links TRBV5-1 to TRBJ2-7; D unclear. Germline-derived CDR1 and CDR2 are SGHRS and YFSETQ. The ends were cut back, 0 bases at V and 0 bases at J, with 10 bases in the middle. The CDR3 contains 15 residues. The CDR3 region is CASSLAGGDSYEQYF. The CDR3 nucleotides read TGCGCCAGCAGCTTGGCTGGCGGAGACTCCTACGAGCAGTACTTC. Drawing the rest from reference TRBV5-1 and TRBJ2-7, the complete variable domain is KAGVTQTPRYLIKTRGQQVTLSCSPISGHRSVSWYQQTPGQGLQFLFEYFSETQRNKGNFPGRFSGRQFSNSRSEMNVSTLELGDSALYLCASSLAGGDSYEQYFGPGTRLTVT.

The chain combines TRBV5-1 with TRBJ2-5, with 8 nucleotides matching TRBD1. The CDR3 consists of 15 residues. Germline V gene data show CDR1 as SGHRS and CDR2 as YFSETQ. V lost 4 bases, J lost 5 bases, and 10 bases stayed unmatched. The DNA for the CDR3 is TGCGCCAGCAGCCTCTATCGGACAGGGTGGGAGACCCAGTACTTC. It yields the protein CASSLYRTGWETQYF.

J is TRBJ1-5 and V is TRBV19, with D unclear. Germline V gene sequence: CDR1 LNHDA, CDR2 SQIVND (reference sequence). The CDR3 loop spans 13 amino acids. The V and J ends lost 7 bases and 4 bases respectively, with 11 bases between them. The CDR3, as DNA: TGTGCCAGTAAGACGGGTCCGAATCAGCCCCAGCATTTT. It encodes CASKTGPNQPQHF.

Regarding this clone: This same CDR3 is encoded by further DNA sequences in the sample. This chain connects TRBV2 to TRBJ1-5; the match to TRBD1 covers 9 bases. V lost 6 bases and J lost 4; bases outside the gene matches: 4. Looked up from germline, CDR1 is SNHLY and CDR2 is FYNNEI. The CDR3 sequence is 14 residues long. The CDR3 nucleotides read TGTGCCAGCAGCGGACAGGGGAGAAATCAGCCCCAGCATTTT. Its protein is CASSGQGRNQPQHF.

A remark on this clone: Other DNA sequences in the sample encode the same CDR3. The chain uses TRBV7-3 and TRBJ2-5; 7 positions agree with TRBD1. The V segment lost 5 bases and the J segment 3 bases; nucleotides outside the gene matches: 3. CDR1 SGHTA and CDR2 FQGTGA come from the germline V gene. CDR3 length: 13 residues. This CDR3 reads CASSHGTEETQYF. The CDR3 DNA sequence: TGTGCCAGCAGCCATGGGACAGAAGAGACCCAGTACTTC.

This clone was picked up one time. The chain couples TRBV29-1 to TRBJ2-3; 10 nucleotides agree with TRBD1. Trimming took 3 bases from V and 8 from J; bases not matched to a gene: 5. Looked up from germline, CDR1 is SQVTM and CDR2 is ANQGSEA. The CDR3 extends over 13 amino acids. This chain's CDR3 is CSVDWDRGLTQYF. The CDR3 nucleotides read TGCAGCGTTGATTGGGACAGGGGACTTACGCAGTATTTT.

Concerning this clone: The same CDR3 is also encoded by other DNA sequences in this sample. The chain joins TRBV28 to TRBJ2-2; D remains unclear. The length of the CDR3 is 12 residues. Per the germline V gene, CDR1 is MDHEN and CDR2 is SYDVKM. V lost 4 bases, J lost 4 bases, and 4 bases lay in between. CDR3 sequence (DNA): TGTGCCAGCAGTTCCGTCACCGGGGAGCTGTTTTTT. It is translated as CASSSVTGELFF.

The rearrangement uses TRBV18 and TRBJ2-7; 7 nucleotides align to TRBD1. CDR1 is KGHSH and CDR2 is LQKENI in the germline V gene. CDR3 length equals 14 residues. J gave up 7 bases and V 6 bases, and 12 bases lay outside the gene matches. In DNA form, the CDR3 reads TGTGCCAGCTCGGCGGACAGGAACCCTCTTGAGCAGTACTTC. It specifies CASSADRNPLEQYF.

The V and J genes are TRBV5-4 and TRBJ1-4; D is perhaps TRBD1 (5 bases). The germline gives CDR1 SGHNT, CDR2 YYREEE (reference sequence). The CDR3 spans 15 residues. V was shortened by 4 bases and J by 5 bases, with 15 bases between the two germline ends. The chain's CDR3 is CASSPIGGKNEKLFF. The CDR3 DNA follows: TGTGCCAGCAGCCCCATTGGGGGGAAAAATGAAAAACTGTTTTTT. The full variable domain, with the rest looked up from reference TRBV5-4 and TRBJ1-4, is ETGVTQSPTHLIKTRGQQVTLRCSSQSGHNTVSWYQQALGQGPQFIFQYYREEENGRGNFPPRFSGLQFPNYSSELNVNALELDDSALYLCASSPIGGKNEKLFFGSGTQLSVL.

The V call is TRBV6-1, the J call TRBJ2-1; maybe TRBD1 (6 bases). V was shortened by 8 bases and J by 2 bases, with 10 bases between the two germline ends. CDR3 size: 13 residues. The germline V gene has CDR1 MNHNS and CDR2 SASEGT. CDR3: CASLGGTYNEQFF. The CDR3, as DNA: TGTGCCAGCCTAGGGGGAACCTACAATGAGCAGTTCTTC.

This chain connects TRBV28 to TRBJ2-7; TRBD2 matches at 8 bases. V trimming: 4 bases; J trimming: 5 bases; junction bases outside the gene matches: 10. From germline, CDR1 is MDHEN and CDR2 SYDVKM. The CDR3 totals 15 residues. Here the CDR3 DNA reads TGTGCCAGCAGTTCCCCAGCGGGAGTCTGGAACGAGCAGTACTTC. It translates to CASSSPAGVWNEQYF.

This rearrangement joins TRBV7-2 to TRBJ2-7, with 8 positions matching TRBD1. Germline assignment: CDR1 SGHTA and CDR2 FQGNSA. The CDR3 sequence is 14 residues long. J gave up 9 bases and V 1 base, and 8 bases lay outside the gene matches. CDR3 nucleotide sequence: TGTGCCAGCAGCTTAGACAGGGGGGTGAATCGGCAGTACTTC. The encoded protein is CASSLDRGVNRQYF. The full variable domain, with the rest looked up from reference TRBV7-2 and TRBJ2-7, is GAGVSQSPSNKVTEKGKDVELRCDPISGHTALYWYRQSLGQGLEFLIYFQGNSAPDKSGLPSDRFSAERTGGSVSTLTIQRTQQEDSAVYLCASSLDRGVNRQYFGPGTRLTVT.

The V and J genes are TRBV27 and TRBJ1-1; no firm D call. Germline CDR1 and CDR2: MNHEY and SMNVEV (reference sequence). The CDR3 is 16 amino acids. V shed 0 bases and J shed 2 bases, with 13 bases lying between them. The CDR3 DNA reads TGTGCCAGCAGTTTATCCTCTGGTCGTGGTAACACTGAAGCTTTCTTT. It is translated as CASSLSSGRGNTEAFF.

This chain uses TRBV7-9 with TRBJ2-2; 13 nucleotides align to TRBD2. Germline V lookup: CDR1 SEHNR, CDR2 FQNEAQ (reference sequence). Germline trimming cut 5 bases from V and 6 bases from J; bases unmatched to any gene: 3. This CDR3 has 15 residues. Here the CDR3 DNA reads TGTGCCAGCAGCGAAGGGACTAGCGGGGCCGGGGAGCTGTTTTTT. This encodes CASSEGTSGAGELFF.

This rearrangement joins TRBV7-3 to TRBJ2-2; weak D call: TRBD1 (5 bases). The V end lost 5 bases, the J end lost 6 bases, and 13 bases lay between the germline ends. The CDR3 runs 14 residues. Germline-derived CDR1 and CDR2 are SGHTA and FQGTGA. CDR3 coding DNA: TGTGCCAGCAGCCCAGGGTTCGGTCCCGGGGAGCTGTTTTTT. It codes for CASSPGFGPGELFF. Using reference TRBV7-3 and TRBJ2-2 for the parts outside the CDR3, the full variable domain is GAGVSQTPSNKVTEKGKYVELRCDPISGHTALYWYRQSLGQGPEFLIYFQGTGAADDSGLPNDRFFAVRPEGSVSTLKIQRTERGDSAVYLCASSPGFGPGELFFGEGSRLTVL.

This clone was observed a few times. An end of the junction differs from the germline gene, which may be a read error. CDR3 in amino acids: CASSLEWSGPIF. Here the CDR3 DNA reads TGTGCCAGCAGCTTAGAATGGTCGGGCCCGATTTTT. The chain has TRBV7-9 and TRBJ1-4; D ambiguous. The CDR3 consists of 12 residues. Germline V gene lookup returns CDR1 SEHNR and CDR2 FQNEAQ (reference sequence).